Presented here are 16 T cell receptor beta chains from one specimen sequenced in a study of beta chain features in type 1 diabetes. Expressed TCRB transcripts were sequenced after all isolated RNA was converted to cDNA. Clones were read by immunoSEQ multiplex PCR, and TCRdb kept only the in-frame ones, dropping some. Among about 360,000 clones, over 9.5% were seen once, and the ten largest hold 0.017%. Sequencing was performed on naive CD4+ T cells from blood. These receptors were obtained from a young man in good health.

The chain employs TRBV7-3 and TRBJ1-2; D is possibly TRBD1 (5 bases). The ends were cut back, 2 bases at V and 1 base at J, with 5 bases in the middle. Germline V gene data show CDR1 as SGHTA and CDR2 as FQGTGA. The CDR3 length is 13 residues. As DNA, the CDR3 is TGTGCCAGCAGCTTAGACAGTAACTATGGCTACACCTTC. This encodes CASSLDSNYGYTF.

This clone was observed a handful of times. The chain combines TRBV30 with TRBJ1-1, with a weak D call TRBD1 (5 bases). Trimming left V 4 bases short and J 2 bases short, with 11 bases between. CDR3 length equals 13 residues. Germline values: CDR1 GTSNPN, CDR2 SVGIG (reference sequence). CDR3 coding DNA: TGTGCCTGGACCCCCGACAGAAACACTGAAGCTTTCTTT. It specifies CAWTPDRNTEAFF. The full variable domain, with the rest looked up from reference TRBV30 and TRBJ1-1, is SQTIHQWPATLVQPVGSPLSLECTVEGTSNPNLYWYRQAAGRGLQLLFYSVGIGQISSEVPQNLSASRPQDRQFILSSKKLLLSDSGFYLCAWTPDRNTEAFFGQGTRLTVV.

This clone was seen more than once but under ten times. V gene TRBV29-1 combines with J gene TRBJ2-7; D is perhaps TRBD1 (5 bases). Trimming removed 1 base at V and 2 bases at J, with 15 bases between. Germline CDR1 and CDR2: SQVTM and ANQGSEA. This CDR3 comprises 15 residues. The CDR3 here is CSVEGERQGTYEQYF. CDR3 in DNA: TGCAGCGTTGAAGGGGAACGCCAGGGTACCTACGAGCAGTACTTC.

The sample holds a few counts of this clone. The chain uses TRBV4-2 and TRBJ2-7; a weak D match, TRBD2 (6 bases). Trimming shortened V by 4 bases and J by 0 bases, and 13 bases separated the two germline ends. CDR1 LGHNA and CDR2 YNFKEQ come from the germline V gene. There are 15 residues in the CDR3. As DNA, the CDR3 is TGTGCCAGCAGCCTGCGGCGGGACTCCTCCTACGAGCAGTACTTC. It translates to CASSLRRDSSYEQYF.

This clone appeared a few times. The chain recombines TRBV4-3 with TRBJ2-7; 12 bases match TRBD2. CDR1 and CDR2 from the germline V gene are LGHNA and YSLEER. The CDR3 covers 15 residues. V shed 2 bases and J 6 bases; nucleotides not matched to a gene: 5. This CDR3 reads CASSQLAGGSFEQYF. CDR3 bases: TGCGCCAGCAGCCAACTAGCGGGAGGGAGTTTCGAGCAGTACTTC.

This chain uses TRBV30 with TRBJ1-2; the match to TRBD1 covers 7 bases. Germline V gives CDR1 GTSNPN, CDR2 SVGIG (reference sequence). V lost 4 bases to trimming and J lost 2 bases; unmatched junction nucleotides: 4. The length of the CDR3 is 13 residues. The chain's CDR3 is CAWKKQGNYGYTF. CDR3 coding DNA: TGTGCCTGGAAAAAACAGGGGAACTATGGCTACACCTTC.

The rearrangement uses TRBV28 and TRBJ2-2, with TRBD2 as a possible D gene (5 bases). The CDR3 has 12 residues. CDR1 is MDHEN and CDR2 is SYDVKM in the germline V gene. The ends were cut back, 9 bases at V and 9 bases at J, with 14 bases in the middle. CDR3 in DNA: TGTGCCAGTTCGAGGGCACCTTGGGAGCTGTTTTTT. Translation gives CASSRAPWELFF.

The chain couples TRBV6-5 to TRBJ2-2; tentative D call: TRBD2 (6 bases). Trimming shortened V by 5 bases and J by 4 bases, and 8 bases separated the two germline ends. The germline CDR1 and CDR2 sequences are MNHEY and SVGAGI. The CDR3 spans 13 residues. CDR3: CASSRLVTGELFF. CDR3 nucleotides: TGTGCCAGCAGTCGACTAGTCACCGGGGAGCTGTTTTTT.

The chain links TRBV21-1 to TRBJ2-5; TRBD2 is the table's D call, not checked against the DNA. TRBV21-1 is an annotated pseudogene. This CDR3 spans 15 amino acids. CDR3 nucleotide sequence: TGTGCCAGCAGCAAGCGGGCAGGGAGGGAGGAGACCCAGTACTTC. This translates into CASSKRAGREETQYF.

V gene TRBV15 combines with J gene TRBJ2-1; D is perhaps TRBD1 (5 bases). Trimming removed 0 bases from V and 0 bases from J, with 12 bases in between. This CDR3 has 17 amino acids. From germline, CDR1 is LNHNV and CDR2 YYDKDF (reference sequence). The CDR3, as DNA: TGTGCCACCAGCAGAGATCTGAGACAGAGCTCCTACAATGAGCAGTTCTTC. Its protein product is CATSRDLRQSSYNEQFF.

The genes are TRBV5-4 and TRBJ1-2; 10 bases match TRBD1. The trim removed 3 bases at V and 4 bases at J, leaving 3 bases unmatched. CDR3 size: 14 residues. Germline V gene lookup returns CDR1 SGHNT and CDR2 YYREEE (reference sequence). In DNA form, the CDR3 reads TGTGCCAGCAGCTGGGACAGGGGATTCTATGGCTACACCTTC. Amino acid sequence: CASSWDRGFYGYTF.

This clone was observed a few times. CDR3 loop: CASSVGMETGTDTQYF. The CDR3 DNA reads TGTGCCAGCAGCGTAGGCATGGAGACGGGCACAGATACGCAGTATTTT. V and J are TRBV9 and TRBJ2-3; D is unclear. From germline, CDR1 is SGDLS and CDR2 YYNGEE. The CDR3 totals 16 residues. V was cut by 0 bases and J by 1 base, with 12 bases left in between.

The chain uses TRBV19 and TRBJ1-5; 10 positions agree with TRBD1. The CDR3 contains 15 residues. The germline CDR1 and CDR2 sequences are LNHDA and SQIVND (reference sequence). V was clipped by 5 bases and J by 7 bases; unmatched bases: 8. The CDR3 sequence: CASSPGTGDSQPQHF. The CDR3 nucleotides are TGTGCCAGTAGTCCCGGGACAGGGGACTCGCAGCCCCAGCATTTT.

The rearrangement uses TRBV27 and TRBJ2-7; perhaps TRBD2 as D (7 bases). Trimming shortened V by 6 bases and J by 2 bases, and 14 bases separated the two germline ends. The germline V gene has CDR1 MNHEY and CDR2 SMNVEV (reference sequence). The CDR3 covers 14 residues. The CDR3 DNA is TGTGCCAGCAGCCCGGGGGGCCTCCCCTACGAGCAGTACTTC. It is translated as CASSPGGLPYEQYF.

This clone showed up just a few times. The chain combines TRBV28 with TRBJ2-5; 7 bases line up with TRBD1. Looked up from germline, CDR1 is MDHEN and CDR2 is SYDVKM. V shed 5 bases and J 0 bases; nucleotides not matched to a gene: 3. This CDR3 contains 14 residues. CDR3 in amino acids: CASSPRGNQETQYF. The CDR3 DNA sequence: TGTGCCAGCAGTCCCAGGGGGAACCAAGAGACCCAGTACTTC.

The chain joins TRBV5-1 to TRBJ2-7; 9 bases line up with TRBD2. Germline V gene data show CDR1 as SGHRS and CDR2 as YFSETQ. This CDR3 is built from 17 residues. The ends lost 2 bases at V and 0 bases at J; junction bases unmatched: 9. CDR3 region: CASSLRGAGGTSYEQYF. For the CDR3, the DNA is TGCGCCAGCAGCTTACGCGGAGCGGGGGGTACCTCCTACGAGCAGTACTTC.